This T cell receptor beta chain is drawn from a study of shared clonotypes between healthy human individuals. Across the study: Used for every donor were three CD4 naive, three CD4 memory, two CD8 naive and one CD8 memory plate.

Deletions cut 4 bases from V and 6 bases from J, with 20 bases between. Germline loops: CDR1 SGDLS, CDR2 YYNGEE. The CDR3 consists of 15 residues. Each subset's genomic DNA was split evenly across several immunoSEQ plates. Profiling relied on immunoSEQ multiplex PCR, and the TCRdb table lists in-frame clones only, not all of them. The profile shows about 2.2 million clones, around 93% of them singletons. The naive CD8 fraction comprised CD45RO-negative cells positively selected for CCR7 and excluded terminally differentiated effector memory CD45RA+ cells. The TCR was taken from a man between 18 and 35 years old in good health. Some clones in this sample may be carry-over from other donors' samples. V is TRBV9 and J is TRBJ2-7; a possible D gene is TRBD2 (5 bases). The sample comprised naive CD8+ T cells from PBMCs. CDR3 in amino acids: CASSPRSFLGVEQYF. CDR3 bases: TGTGCCAGCAGCCCACGATCCTTTCTCGGGGTCGAGCAGTACTTC.